This T cell receptor (beta chain) was recovered during a study of OX40 agonist ivuxolimab in advanced cancers. Here immunoSEQ multiplex PCR was the method, and the copy in TCRdb shows in-frame clones only, minus some. The sample has some 42,000 clones; about 86% are singletons. The V gene lost 5 bases and the J gene lost 4 bases, with 12 bases spanning the gap. CDR3 length: 14 amino acids. The germline gives CDR1 SGHAT, CDR2 FQNNGV. The sequence came from an adult with an advanced solid tumor such as melanoma, head and neck, liver or kidney cancer. The specimen comprised CD4+ or CD8+ T cells sorted from blood, sampled in a trial of the OX40 agonist ivuxolimab. The rearrangement uses TRBV11-2 and TRBJ1-5; no definite D call. In nucleotides, the CDR3 is TGTGCCAGCAGCCTCAATACGCGGAATCAGCCCCAGCATTTT. Translation gives CASSLNTRNQPQHF.